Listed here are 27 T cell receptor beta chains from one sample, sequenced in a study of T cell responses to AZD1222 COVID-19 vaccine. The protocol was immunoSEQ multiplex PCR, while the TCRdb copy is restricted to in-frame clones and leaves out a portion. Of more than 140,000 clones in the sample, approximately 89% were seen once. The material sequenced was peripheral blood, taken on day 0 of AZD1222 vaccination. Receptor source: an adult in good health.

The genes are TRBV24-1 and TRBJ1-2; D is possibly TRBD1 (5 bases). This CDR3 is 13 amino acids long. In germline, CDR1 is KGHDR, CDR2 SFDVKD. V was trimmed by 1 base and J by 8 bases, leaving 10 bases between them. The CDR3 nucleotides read TGTGCCACCAGTGATTTTACGGGGGTCGGCTACACCTTC. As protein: CATSDFTGVGYTF.

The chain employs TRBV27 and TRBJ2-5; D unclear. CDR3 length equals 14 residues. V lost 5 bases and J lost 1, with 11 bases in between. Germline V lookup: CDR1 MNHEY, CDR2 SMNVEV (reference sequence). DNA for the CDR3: TGTGCCAGCAGTCCGCGGCGACCCCAAGAGACCCAGTACTTC. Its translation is CASSPRRPQETQYF.

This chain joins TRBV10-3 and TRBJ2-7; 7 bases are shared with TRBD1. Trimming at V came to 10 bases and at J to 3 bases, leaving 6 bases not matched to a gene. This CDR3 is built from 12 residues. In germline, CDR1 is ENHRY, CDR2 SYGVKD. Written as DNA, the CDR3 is TGTGCCACCTCCGGGACAGACTACGAGCAGTACTTC. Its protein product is CATSGTDYEQYF.

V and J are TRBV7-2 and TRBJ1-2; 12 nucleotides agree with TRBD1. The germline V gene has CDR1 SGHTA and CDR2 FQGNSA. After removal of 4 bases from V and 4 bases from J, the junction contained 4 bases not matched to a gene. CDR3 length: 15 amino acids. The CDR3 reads CASSSPGQGAYGYTF. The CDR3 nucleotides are TGTGCCAGCAGCTCCCCGGGACAGGGGGCCTATGGCTACACCTTC.

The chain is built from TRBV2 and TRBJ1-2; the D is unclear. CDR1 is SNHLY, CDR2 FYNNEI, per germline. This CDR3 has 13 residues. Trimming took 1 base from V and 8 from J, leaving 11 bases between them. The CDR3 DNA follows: TGTGCCAGCAGTGAAGACCCCATAAGGGGCTACACCTTC. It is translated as CASSEDPIRGYTF.

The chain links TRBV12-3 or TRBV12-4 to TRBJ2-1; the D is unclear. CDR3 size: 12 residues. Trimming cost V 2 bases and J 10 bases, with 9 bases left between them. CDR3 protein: CASSLFVGEQFF. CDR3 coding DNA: TGTGCCAGCAGTTTATTTGTGGGAGAGCAGTTCTTC.

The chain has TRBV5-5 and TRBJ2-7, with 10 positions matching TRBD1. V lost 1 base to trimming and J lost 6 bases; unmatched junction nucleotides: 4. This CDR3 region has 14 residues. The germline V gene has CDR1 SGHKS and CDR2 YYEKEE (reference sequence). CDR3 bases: TGTGCCAGCAGCTTGAGGGGACAGGGGAGCGAGCAGTACTTC. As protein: CASSLRGQGSEQYF.

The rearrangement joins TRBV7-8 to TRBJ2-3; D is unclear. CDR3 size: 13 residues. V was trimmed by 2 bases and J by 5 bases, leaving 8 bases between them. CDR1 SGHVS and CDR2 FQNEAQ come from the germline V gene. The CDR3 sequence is CASSLFLRDTQYF. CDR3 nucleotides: TGTGCCAGCAGCTTATTCCTGCGAGATACGCAGTATTTT.

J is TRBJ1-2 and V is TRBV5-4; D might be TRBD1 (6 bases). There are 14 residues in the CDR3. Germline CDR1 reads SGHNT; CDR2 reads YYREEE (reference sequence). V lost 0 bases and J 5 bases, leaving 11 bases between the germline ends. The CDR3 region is CASSLGQGLYGYTF. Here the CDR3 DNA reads TGTGCCAGCAGCTTGGGCCAGGGGCTATATGGCTACACCTTC. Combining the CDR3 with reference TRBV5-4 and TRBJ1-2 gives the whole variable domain ETGVTQSPTHLIKTRGQQVTLRCSSQSGHNTVSWYQQALGQGPQFIFQYYREEENGRGNFPPRFSGLQFPNYSSELNVNALELDDSALYLCASSLGQGLYGYTFGSGTRLTVV.

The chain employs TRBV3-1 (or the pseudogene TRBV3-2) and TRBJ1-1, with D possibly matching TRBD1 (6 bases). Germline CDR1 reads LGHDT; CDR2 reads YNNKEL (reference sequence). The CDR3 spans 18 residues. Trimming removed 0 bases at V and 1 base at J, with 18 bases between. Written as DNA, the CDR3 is TGTGCCAGCAGCCAAGAAAGTGGGACAAAACTTGGGAACACTGAAGCTTTCTTT. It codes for CASSQESGTKLGNTEAFF.

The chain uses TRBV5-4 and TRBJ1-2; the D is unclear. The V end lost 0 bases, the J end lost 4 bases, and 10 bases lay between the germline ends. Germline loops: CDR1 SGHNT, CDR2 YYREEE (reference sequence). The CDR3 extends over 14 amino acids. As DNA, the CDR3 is TGTGCCAGCAGCTTGGGACCCACGCTCTATGGCTACACCTTC. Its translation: CASSLGPTLYGYTF.

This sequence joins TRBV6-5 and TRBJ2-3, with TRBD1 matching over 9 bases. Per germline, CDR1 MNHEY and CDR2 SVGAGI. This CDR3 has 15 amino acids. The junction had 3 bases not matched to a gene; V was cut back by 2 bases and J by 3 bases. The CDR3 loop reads CASSYRGQGTDTQYF. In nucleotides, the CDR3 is TGTGCCAGCAGTTACCGAGGACAGGGGACAGATACGCAGTATTTT.

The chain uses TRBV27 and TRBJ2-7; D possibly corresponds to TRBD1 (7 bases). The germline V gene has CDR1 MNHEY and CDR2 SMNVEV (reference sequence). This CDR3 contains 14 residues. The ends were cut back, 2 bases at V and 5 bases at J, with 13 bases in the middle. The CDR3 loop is CASSLAGGRHEQYF. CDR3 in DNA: TGTGCCAGCAGTTTAGCAGGGGGGCGCCACGAGCAGTACTTC.

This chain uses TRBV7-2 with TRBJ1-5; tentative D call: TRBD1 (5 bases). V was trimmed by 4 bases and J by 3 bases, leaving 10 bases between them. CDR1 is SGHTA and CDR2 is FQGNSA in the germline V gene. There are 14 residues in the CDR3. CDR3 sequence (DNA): TGTGCCAGCAGCTCCGGGACCTTCAATCAGCCCCAGCATTTT. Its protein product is CASSSGTFNQPQHF.

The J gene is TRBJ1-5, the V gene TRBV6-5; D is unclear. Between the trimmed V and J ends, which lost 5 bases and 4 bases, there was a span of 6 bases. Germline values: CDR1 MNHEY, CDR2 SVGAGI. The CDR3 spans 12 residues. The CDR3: CASSPPNQPQHF. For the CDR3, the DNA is TGTGCCAGCAGTCCACCGAATCAGCCCCAGCATTTT.

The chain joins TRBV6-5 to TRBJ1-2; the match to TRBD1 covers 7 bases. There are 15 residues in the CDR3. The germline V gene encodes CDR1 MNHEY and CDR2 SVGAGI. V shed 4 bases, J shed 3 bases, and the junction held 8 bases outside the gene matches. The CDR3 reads CASSSTGQAHYGYTF. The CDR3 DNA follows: TGTGCCAGCAGTTCCACAGGACAGGCTCACTATGGCTACACCTTC.

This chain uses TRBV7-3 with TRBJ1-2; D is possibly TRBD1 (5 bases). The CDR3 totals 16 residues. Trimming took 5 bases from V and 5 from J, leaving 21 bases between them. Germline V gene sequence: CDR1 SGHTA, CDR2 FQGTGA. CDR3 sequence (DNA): TGTGCCAGCAGCCCTGTGGGGGGGACCCGGGGTTATGGCTACACCTTC. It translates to CASSPVGGTRGYGYTF.

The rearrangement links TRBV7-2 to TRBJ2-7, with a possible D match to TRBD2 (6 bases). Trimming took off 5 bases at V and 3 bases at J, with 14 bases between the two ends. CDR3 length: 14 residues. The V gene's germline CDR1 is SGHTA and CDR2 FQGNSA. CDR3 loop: CASSLTSNNYEQYF. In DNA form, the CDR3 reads TGTGCCAGCAGCCTTACTAGCAATAACTACGAGCAGTACTTC.

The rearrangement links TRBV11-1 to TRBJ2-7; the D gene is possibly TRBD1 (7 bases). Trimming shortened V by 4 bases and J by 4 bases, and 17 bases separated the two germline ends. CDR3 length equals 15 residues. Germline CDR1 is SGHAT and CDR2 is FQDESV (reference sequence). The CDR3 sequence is CASSSQGVGGYEQYF. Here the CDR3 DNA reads TGTGCCAGCAGCTCCCAGGGGGTCGGGGGTTACGAGCAGTACTTC.

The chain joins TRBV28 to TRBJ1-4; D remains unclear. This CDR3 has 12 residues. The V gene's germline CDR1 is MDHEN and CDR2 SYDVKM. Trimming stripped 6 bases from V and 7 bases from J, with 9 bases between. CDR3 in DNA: TGTGCCAGCAGGGCAGACGGTGAAAAACTGTTTTTT. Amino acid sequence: CASRADGEKLFF.

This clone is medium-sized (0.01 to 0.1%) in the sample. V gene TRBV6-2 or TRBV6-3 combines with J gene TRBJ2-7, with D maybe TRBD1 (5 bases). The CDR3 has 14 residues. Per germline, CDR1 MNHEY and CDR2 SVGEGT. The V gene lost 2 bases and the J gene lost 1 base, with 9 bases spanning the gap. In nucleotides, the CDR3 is TGTGCCAGCAGTTACGCGACAGAATCCTACGAGCAGTACTTC. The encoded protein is CASSYATESYEQYF.

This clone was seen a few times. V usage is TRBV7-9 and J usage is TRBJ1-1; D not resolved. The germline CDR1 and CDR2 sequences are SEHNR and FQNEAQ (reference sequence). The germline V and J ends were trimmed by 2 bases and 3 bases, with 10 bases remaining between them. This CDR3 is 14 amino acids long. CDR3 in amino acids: CASSLRDVDTEAFF. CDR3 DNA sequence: TGTGCCAGCAGCTTACGCGATGTCGACACTGAAGCTTTCTTT.

Written as DNA, the CDR3 is TGTGCCAGCAGCGGAGTACTAGCGGGAGGTGGAGATACGCAGTATTTT. Encoded protein: CASSGVLAGGGDTQYF. J is TRBJ2-3 and V is TRBV5-6; 12 positions match TRBD2. V dropped 4 bases and J dropped 5; count of bases not matched to a gene: 8. The CDR3 covers 16 residues. Germline V gene sequence: CDR1 SGHDT, CDR2 YYEEEE. The full variable domain, rest sourced from reference TRBV5-6 and TRBJ2-3, is DAGVTQSPTHLIKTRGQQVTLRCSPKSGHDTVSWYQQALGQGPQFIFQYYEEEERQRGNFPDRFSGHQFPNYSSELNVNALLLGDSALYLCASSGVLAGGGDTQYFGPGTRLTVL.

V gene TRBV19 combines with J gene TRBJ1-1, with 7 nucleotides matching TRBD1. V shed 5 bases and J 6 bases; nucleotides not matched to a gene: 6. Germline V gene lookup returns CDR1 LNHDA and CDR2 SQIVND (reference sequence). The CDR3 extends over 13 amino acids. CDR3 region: CASSLRQGSEAFF. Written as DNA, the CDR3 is TGTGCCAGTAGTCTCCGACAGGGCTCTGAAGCTTTCTTT.

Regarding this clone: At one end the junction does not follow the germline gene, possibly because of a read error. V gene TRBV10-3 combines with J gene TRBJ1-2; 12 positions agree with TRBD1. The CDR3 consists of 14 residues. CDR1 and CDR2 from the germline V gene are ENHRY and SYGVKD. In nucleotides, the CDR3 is TGTGCCATCTCCTCATCGGGACAGGGGGCCCCCTTCGCCTTC. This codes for CAISSSGQGAPFAF.

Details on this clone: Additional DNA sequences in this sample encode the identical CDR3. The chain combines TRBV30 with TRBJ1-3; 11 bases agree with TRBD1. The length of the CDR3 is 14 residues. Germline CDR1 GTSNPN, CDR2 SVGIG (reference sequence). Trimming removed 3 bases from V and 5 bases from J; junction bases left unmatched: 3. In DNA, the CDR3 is TGTGCCTGGAGCGGGGACAGGGGGAGAAACACCATATATTTT. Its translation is CAWSGDRGRNTIYF.

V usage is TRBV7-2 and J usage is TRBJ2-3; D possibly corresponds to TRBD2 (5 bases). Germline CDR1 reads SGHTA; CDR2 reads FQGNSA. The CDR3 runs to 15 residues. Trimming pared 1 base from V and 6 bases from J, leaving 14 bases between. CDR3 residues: CASSLGGSGGDTQYF. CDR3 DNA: TGTGCCAGCAGCTTAGGAGGGAGCGGTGGTGATACGCAGTATTTT.